This entry features one T cell receptor (beta chain) sequence. The antigen remains unidentified. This sample stems from a study of beta chain features in type 1 diabetes. Study-wide findings and caveats: PCR might favor shorter templates, equally in patients and controls.

V lost 3 bases and J lost 0; bases outside the gene matches: 6. CDR1 and CDR2 from the germline V gene are MGHDK and SYGVNS. CDR3 length: 18 residues. The entirety of the isolated RNA underwent reverse transcription, so expressed TCRB transcripts were sequenced. The table came from immunoSEQ multiplex PCR; TCRdb's copy has only in-frame clones and leaves some out. This sample yields about 930,000 clones, of which about a sixth are seen a single time; around 0.02% belongs to the top ten. The source of this sequence is a woman aged 18-29 years in good health. The sequenced material came from naive CD4+ T cells from blood. The chain joins TRBV25-1 to TRBJ1-4; 11 bases align to TRBD1. In DNA, the CDR3 is TGTGCCAGCAGTGACTGGGGACAGGGGGTCCCAACTAATGAAAAACTGTTTTTT. Translating it yields CASSDWGQGVPTNEKLFF. The full variable domain, its missing parts supplied by reference TRBV25-1 and TRBJ1-4, is EADIYQTPRYLVIGTGKKITLECSQTMGHDKMYWYQQDPGMELHLIHYSYGVNSTEKGDLSSESTVSRIRTEHFPLTLESARPSHTSQYLCASSDWGQGVPTNEKLFFGSGTQLSVL.